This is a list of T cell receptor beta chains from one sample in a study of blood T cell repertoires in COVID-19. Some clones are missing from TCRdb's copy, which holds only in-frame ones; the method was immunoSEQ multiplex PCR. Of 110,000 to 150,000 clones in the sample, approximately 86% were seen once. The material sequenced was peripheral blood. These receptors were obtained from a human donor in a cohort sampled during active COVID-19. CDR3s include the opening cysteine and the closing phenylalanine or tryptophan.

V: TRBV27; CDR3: CASSNVFQETQYF
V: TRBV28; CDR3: CASSSYRGRTEAFF
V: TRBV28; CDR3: CASSFRRLAKNIQYF
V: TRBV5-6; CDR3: CASSWSRGEQYF
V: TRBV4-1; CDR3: CASSQDSAGFKEPYEQYF
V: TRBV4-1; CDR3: CASSQVPWGGGFF
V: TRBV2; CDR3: CASSPGERGIQYF
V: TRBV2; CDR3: CASTPGTDTQYF
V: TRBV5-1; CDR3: CASSDRGSDTQYF
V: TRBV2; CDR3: CASIGLSRGAGEVYEQYF
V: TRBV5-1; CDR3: CASSFWRGINEQFF
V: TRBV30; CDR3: CAWSVGGGLYTQYF
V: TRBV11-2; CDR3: CASSLDQVRHNEQFF
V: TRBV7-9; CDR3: CASSYHPPPGNQETQYF
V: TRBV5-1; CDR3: CASSSYLHQETQYF
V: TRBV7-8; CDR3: CASSVRDKNYGYTF
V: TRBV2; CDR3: CASSLDRGWQPQHF
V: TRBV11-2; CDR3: CASSLDWRGDGFVQYF
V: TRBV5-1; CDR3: CASRDRTGGADTQYF
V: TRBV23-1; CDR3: CASSHLTSGSTCEQYF
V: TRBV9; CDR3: CASSPSRLLEGSETQYF
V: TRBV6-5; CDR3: CASSYSAGRNQPQHF
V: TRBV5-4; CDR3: CASRSRGQGGGANVLTF
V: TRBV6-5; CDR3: CASRDRLGYEQYF
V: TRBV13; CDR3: CASSFRLAPRTDTQYF
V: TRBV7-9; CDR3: CASSPVRGSTDTQYF
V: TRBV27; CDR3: CASSADRGTGELFF
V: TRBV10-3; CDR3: CATGTSGVYQETQYF
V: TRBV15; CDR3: CATSRVPGTGSYEQYF
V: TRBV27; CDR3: CASSSTAGSLTYEQYF
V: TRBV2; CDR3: CASTSFHRETQYF
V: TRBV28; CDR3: CASSLHRDSNTEAFF
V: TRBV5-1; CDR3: CASSRDTSNEKLFF
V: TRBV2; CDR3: CASRTDSMYDSPLHF
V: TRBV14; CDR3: CASSKWEGGPNSPLHF
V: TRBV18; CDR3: CASSGQGNTEAFF
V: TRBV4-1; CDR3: CASSQGTNTGELFF
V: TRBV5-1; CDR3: CASSSQGTSGNTIYF
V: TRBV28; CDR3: CATGHSGNTIYF
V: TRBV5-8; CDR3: CASSLTVLKYF
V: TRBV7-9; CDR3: CASSPSRDQPQHF
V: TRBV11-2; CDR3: CASSRQGANSPLHF
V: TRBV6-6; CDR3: CASSRAGGDEQFF
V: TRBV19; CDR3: CASSIWPSGSDGEQYF
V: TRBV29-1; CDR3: CSVEVQPNTGELFF
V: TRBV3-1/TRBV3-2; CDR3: CASSQGGQGIYYEQYF
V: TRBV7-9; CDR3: CASSLRQGSSGNTIYF
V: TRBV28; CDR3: CASGRTGGRRTSNQPQHF
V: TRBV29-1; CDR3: CSVELAGDSYEQYF
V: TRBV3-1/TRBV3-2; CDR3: CASSHRGRASYEQYF
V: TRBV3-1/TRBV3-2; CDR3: CASSTSSGRAADTQYF
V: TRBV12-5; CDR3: CASGPGSRDTEAFF
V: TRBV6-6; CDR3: CASSLSNPEAPLHF
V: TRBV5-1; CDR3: CASSLAASGVSYNEQFF